The sequence of this T cell receptor (beta chain) was determined in a study of control samples from healthy donors and cancer patients. Libraries were prepared by immunoSEQ multiplex PCR; TCRdb keeps only in-frame clonotypes and omits some of them. The table has about 130,000 clones, over 75% seen once; the top ten hold about 1.8%. The V end lost 1 base, the J end lost 2 bases, and 8 bases lay between the germline ends. The CDR3 is 14 amino acids. Germline V CDR1 and CDR2: SGHTA, FQGNSA. Sequenced: blood. The chain recombines TRBV7-2 with TRBJ1-2; the D is unclear. The TCR originated in a man aged 18 to 30 in good health. The CDR3 nucleotides read TGTGCCAGCAGCTTAGATTATTCCAACTATGGCTACACCTTC. Protein product: CASSLDYSNYGYTF.